The clone carrying this T cell receptor (beta chain) appeared many times. These data originate in a study of blood T cell repertoires in COVID-19. Original processing notes: The assay estimated nucleated cells by amplifying reference gene primers. Profiling relied on immunoSEQ multiplex PCR, and the TCRdb table lists in-frame clones only, not all of them. V, J and clone size derive from that table, while D and trimming were established from the DNA sequence. The sample has approximately 280,000 clones, roughly 80% seen once. Enrollees, about 18 to 95 years old, lived in roughly 24 US areas. Assignment of participants to cohorts was predicated upon participant-reported clinical history. The sequence came from a man aged 35-49 years who had been exposed to COVID-19. Sequencing was done on a sample of PBMCs or T cells enriched from blood (not recorded which).

CDR3: CASSSDSGRADTQYF. CDR3 nucleotides: TGTGCCAGCAGCTCCGATAGCGGGAGGGCAGATACGCAGTATTTT. This chain uses TRBV7-9 with TRBJ2-3; TRBD2 aligns across 11 bases. V shed 4 bases and J 4 bases; nucleotides not matched to a gene: 4. Per germline, CDR1 SEHNR and CDR2 FQNEAQ (reference sequence). This CDR3 region has 15 residues.